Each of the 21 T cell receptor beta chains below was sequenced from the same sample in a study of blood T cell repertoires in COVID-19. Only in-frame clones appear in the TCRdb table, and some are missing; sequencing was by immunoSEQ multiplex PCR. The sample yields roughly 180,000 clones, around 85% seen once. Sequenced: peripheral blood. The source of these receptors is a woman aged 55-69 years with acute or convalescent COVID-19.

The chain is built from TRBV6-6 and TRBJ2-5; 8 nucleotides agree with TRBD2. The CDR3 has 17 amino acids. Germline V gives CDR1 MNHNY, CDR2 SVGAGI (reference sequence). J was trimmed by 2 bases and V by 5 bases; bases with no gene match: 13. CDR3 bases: TGTGCCAGCAGTCCCGGAAGACTAGCGAACGCTCAAGAGACCCAGTACTTC. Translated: CASSPGRLANAQETQYF.

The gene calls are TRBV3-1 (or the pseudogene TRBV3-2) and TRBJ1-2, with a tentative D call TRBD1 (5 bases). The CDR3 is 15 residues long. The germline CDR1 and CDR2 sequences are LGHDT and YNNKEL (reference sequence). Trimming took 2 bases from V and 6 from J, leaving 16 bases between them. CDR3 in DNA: TGTGCCAGCAGCCAACCACAGGTGCCCCGGGATGGCTACACCTTC. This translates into CASSQPQVPRDGYTF.

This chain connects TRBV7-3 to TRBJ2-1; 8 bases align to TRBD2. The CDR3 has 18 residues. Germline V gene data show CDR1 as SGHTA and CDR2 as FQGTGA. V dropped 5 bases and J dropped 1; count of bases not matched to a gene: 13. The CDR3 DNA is TGTGCCAGCAGCCCCGGGGGGGGTCCGGGACCATCCTACAATGAGCAGTTCTTC. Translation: CASSPGGGPGPSYNEQFF.

CDR3 sequence reads: CASSLGSTGHEQYV. The CDR3 coding sequence is TGTGCCAGCAGCTTAGGATCGACAGGGCACGAGCAGTACGTC. The chain links TRBV11-3 to TRBJ2-7, with TRBD1 matching 7 bases. Germline V lookup: CDR1 SGHNT, CDR2 YENEEA. With 1 base clipped from V and 5 bases from J, the junction kept 5 bases outside the gene matches. CDR3 length equals 14 residues.

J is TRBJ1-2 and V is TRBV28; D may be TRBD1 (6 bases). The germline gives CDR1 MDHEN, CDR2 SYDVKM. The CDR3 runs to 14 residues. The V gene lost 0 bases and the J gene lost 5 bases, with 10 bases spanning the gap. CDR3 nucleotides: TGTGCCAGCAGTTTATGGGACAGTGGATATGGCTACACCTTC. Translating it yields CASSLWDSGYGYTF.

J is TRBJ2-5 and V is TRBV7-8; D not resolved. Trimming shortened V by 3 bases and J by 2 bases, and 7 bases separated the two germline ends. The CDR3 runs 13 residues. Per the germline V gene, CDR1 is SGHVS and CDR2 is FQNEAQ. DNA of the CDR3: TGTGCCAGCAGCTTCTCCTTACAAGAGACCCAGTACTTC. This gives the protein CASSFSLQETQYF.

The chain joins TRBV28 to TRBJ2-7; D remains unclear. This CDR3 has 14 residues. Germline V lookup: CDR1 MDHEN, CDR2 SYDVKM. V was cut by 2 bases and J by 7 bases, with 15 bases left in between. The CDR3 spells CASSLGQIVWEQYF. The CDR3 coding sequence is TGTGCCAGCAGTTTAGGGCAAATAGTGTGGGAGCAGTACTTC.

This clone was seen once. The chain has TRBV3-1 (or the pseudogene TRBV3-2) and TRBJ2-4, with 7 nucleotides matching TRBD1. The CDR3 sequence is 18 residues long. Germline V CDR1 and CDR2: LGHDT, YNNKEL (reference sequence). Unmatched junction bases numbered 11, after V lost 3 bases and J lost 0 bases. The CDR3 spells CASSHSGQILLAKNIQYF. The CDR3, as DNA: TGTGCCAGCAGCCACTCGGGACAGATCCTTTTAGCCAAAAACATTCAGTACTTC.

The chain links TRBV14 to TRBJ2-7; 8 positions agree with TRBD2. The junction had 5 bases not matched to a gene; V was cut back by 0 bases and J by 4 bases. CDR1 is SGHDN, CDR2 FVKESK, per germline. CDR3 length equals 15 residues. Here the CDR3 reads CASSQERLAGYEQYF. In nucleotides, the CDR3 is TGTGCCAGCAGCCAAGAAAGGCTAGCGGGTTACGAGCAGTACTTC.

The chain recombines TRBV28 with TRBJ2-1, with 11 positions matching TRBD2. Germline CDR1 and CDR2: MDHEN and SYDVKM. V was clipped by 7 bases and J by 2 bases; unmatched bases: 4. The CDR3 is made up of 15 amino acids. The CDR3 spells CASTPGLAAYNEQFF. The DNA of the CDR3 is TGTGCCAGCACCCCGGGACTAGCGGCCTACAATGAGCAGTTCTTC.

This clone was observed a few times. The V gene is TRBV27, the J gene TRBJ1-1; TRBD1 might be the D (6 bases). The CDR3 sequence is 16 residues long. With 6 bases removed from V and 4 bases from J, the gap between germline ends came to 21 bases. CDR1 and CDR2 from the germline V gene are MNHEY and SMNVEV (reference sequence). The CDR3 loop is CASSRLHPGEGTEAFF. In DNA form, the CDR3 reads TGTGCCAGCAGCCGACTTCATCCAGGGGAGGGCACTGAAGCTTTCTTT.

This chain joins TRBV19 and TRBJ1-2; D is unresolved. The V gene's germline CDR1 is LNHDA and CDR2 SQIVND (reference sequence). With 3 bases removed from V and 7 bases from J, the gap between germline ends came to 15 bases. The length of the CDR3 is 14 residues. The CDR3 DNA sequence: TGTGCCAGTAGTATCCTTACAGATCGGTTTGGCTACACCTTC. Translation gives CASSILTDRFGYTF.

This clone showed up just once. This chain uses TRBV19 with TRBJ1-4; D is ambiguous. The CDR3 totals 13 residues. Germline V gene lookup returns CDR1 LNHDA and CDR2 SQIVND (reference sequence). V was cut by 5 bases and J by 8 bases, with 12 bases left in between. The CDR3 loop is CASSVLIGEKLFF. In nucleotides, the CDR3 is TGTGCCAGTAGTGTGCTAATCGGGGAAAAACTGTTTTTT.

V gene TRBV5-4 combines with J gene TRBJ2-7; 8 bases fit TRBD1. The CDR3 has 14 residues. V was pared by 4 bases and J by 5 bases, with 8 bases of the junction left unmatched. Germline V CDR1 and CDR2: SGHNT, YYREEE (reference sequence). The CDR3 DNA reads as TGTGCCAGCAGCCTTGGACAGGGACCCCACGAGCAGTACTTC. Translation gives CASSLGQGPHEQYF.

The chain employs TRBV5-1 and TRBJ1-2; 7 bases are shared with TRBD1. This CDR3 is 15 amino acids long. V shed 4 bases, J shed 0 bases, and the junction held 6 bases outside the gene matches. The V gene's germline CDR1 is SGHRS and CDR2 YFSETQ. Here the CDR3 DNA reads TGCGCCAGCAGCCCGACGGGGACAGCTAACTATGGCTACACCTTC. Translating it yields CASSPTGTANYGYTF.

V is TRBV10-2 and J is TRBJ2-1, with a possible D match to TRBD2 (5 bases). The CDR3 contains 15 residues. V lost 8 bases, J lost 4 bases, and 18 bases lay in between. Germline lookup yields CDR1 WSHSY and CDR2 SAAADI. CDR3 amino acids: CASFAADSRYNEQFF. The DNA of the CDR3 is TGCGCCAGCTTCGCCGCGGACTCGCGATACAATGAGCAGTTCTTC.

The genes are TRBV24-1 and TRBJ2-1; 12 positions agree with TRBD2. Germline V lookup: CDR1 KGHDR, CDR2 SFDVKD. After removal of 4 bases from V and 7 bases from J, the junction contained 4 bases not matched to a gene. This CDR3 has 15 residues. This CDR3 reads CATSDGLAGWNEQFF. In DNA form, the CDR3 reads TGTGCCACCAGTGACGGACTAGCGGGATGGAATGAGCAGTTCTTC.

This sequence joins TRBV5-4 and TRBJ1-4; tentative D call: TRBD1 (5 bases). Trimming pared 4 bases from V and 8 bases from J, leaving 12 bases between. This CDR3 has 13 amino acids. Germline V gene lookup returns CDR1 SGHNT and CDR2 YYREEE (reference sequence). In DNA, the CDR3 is TGTGCCAGCAGCGACCGGGGGGACGAAAAACTGTTTTTT. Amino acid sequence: CASSDRGDEKLFF.

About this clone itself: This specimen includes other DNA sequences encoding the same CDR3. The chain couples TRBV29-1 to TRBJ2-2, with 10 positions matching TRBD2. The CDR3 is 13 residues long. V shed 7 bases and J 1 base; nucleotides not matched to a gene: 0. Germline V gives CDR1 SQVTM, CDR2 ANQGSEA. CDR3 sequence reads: CSGLAGNTGELFF. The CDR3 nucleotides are TGCAGCGGACTAGCGGGGAACACCGGGGAGCTGTTTTTT.

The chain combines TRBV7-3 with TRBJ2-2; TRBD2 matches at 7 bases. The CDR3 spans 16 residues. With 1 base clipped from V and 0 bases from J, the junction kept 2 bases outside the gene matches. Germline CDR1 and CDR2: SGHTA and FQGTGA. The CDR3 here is CASSLMAGANTGELFF. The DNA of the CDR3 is TGTGCCAGCAGCTTAATGGCGGGAGCGAACACCGGGGAGCTGTTTTTT. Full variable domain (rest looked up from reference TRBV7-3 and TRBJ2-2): GAGVSQTPSNKVTEKGKYVELRCDPISGHTALYWYRQSLGQGPEFLIYFQGTGAADDSGLPNDRFFAVRPEGSVSTLKIQRTERGDSAVYLCASSLMAGANTGELFFGEGSRLTVL.

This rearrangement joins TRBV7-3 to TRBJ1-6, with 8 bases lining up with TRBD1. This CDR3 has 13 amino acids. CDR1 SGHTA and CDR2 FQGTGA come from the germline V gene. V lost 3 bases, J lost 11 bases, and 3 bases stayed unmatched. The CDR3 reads CASSLTGAPPLHF. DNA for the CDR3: TGTGCCAGCAGCTTGACAGGGGCACCACCCCTCCACTTT.